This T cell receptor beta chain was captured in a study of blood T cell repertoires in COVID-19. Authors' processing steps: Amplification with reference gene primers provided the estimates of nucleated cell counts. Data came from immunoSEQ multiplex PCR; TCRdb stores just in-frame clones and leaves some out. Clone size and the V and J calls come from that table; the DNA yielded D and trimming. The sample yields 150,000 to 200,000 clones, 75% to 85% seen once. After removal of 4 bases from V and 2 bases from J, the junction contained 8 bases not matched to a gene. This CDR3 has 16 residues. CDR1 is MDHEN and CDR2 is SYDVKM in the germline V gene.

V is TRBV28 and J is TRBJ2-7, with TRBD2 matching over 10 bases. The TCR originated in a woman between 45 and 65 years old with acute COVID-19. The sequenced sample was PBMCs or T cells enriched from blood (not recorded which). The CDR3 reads CASSSTLAGATYEQYV. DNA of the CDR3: TGTGCCAGCAGTTCTACTCTAGCGGGGGCAACCTACGAGCAGTACGTC.